The clone carrying this T cell receptor (beta chain) came up a few times. The data derive from a study of blood T cell repertoires in COVID-19. Background on the study: COVID-19 samples, acute and convalescent, were from the United States, Italy and Spain. PBMCs, B-cell-depleted T cells, or T cells provided the cDNA or gDNA that made up the material.

In the original processing: Reference gene primer amplification in the assay estimated nucleated cell counts. Measured with immunoSEQ multiplex PCR; TCRdb has only the in-frame clones, and not every one. The V and J calls and clone size come from that table; D and trimming were worked out from the DNA. The data show around 140,000 clones, with 81% seen just once and around 8.4% held by the top ten. Trimming shortened V by 0 bases and J by 5 bases, and 15 bases separated the two germline ends. Germline V gene lookup returns CDR1 SGHDT and CDR2 YYEEEE. This CDR3 is 16 amino acids long. This sequence was found in a human donor in a cohort sampled during active COVID-19. This rearrangement joins TRBV5-6 to TRBJ2-1; D is ambiguous. The sequenced material came from peripheral blood. In DNA form, the CDR3 reads TGTGCCAGCAGCTTGGTTGGGCAGGCCCCTCACAATGAGCAGTTCTTC. The encoded protein is CASSLVGQAPHNEQFF.